What follows are 13 T cell receptor beta chains derived from one specimen sequenced in a study of shared clonotypes between healthy human individuals. In the naive CD8 group, cells lacked CD45RO and were positively selected for CCR7, so terminally differentiated effector memory CD45RA+ cells were left out. Sequenced by immunoSEQ multiplex PCR; TCRdb stores in-frame clones only, minus some. The table lists some 2.1 million clones, about 95% of them singletons, with roughly 1% in the top ten. The sample was naive CD8+ T cells sorted from blood. The receptors originated from a man aged 18-30 years in good health.

The chain is built from TRBV10-1 and TRBJ1-1; a possible D gene is TRBD1 (6 bases). CDR1 and CDR2 from the germline V gene are WNHNN and SYGVQD (reference sequence). Trimming left V 6 bases short and J 4 bases short, with 9 bases between. This CDR3 is 12 amino acids long. The CDR3 DNA follows: TGCGCCAGCAGCGGAGGGGGCACTGAAGCTTTCTTT. It yields the protein CASSGGGTEAFF.

The chain carries TRBV7-9 and TRBJ2-5, with TRBD2 matching over 11 bases. V lost 5 bases and J lost 5; bases outside the gene matches: 7. CDR1 is SEHNR, CDR2 FQNEAQ, per germline (reference sequence). CDR3 length: 15 residues. CDR3 loop: CASSDTGLADETQYF. The CDR3 DNA reads TGTGCCAGCAGCGATACGGGACTAGCGGACGAGACCCAGTACTTC.

Notes on this clone: This same CDR3 is encoded by further DNA sequences in the sample. J is TRBJ2-2 and V is TRBV7-9; D remains ambiguous. In germline, CDR1 is SEHNR, CDR2 FQNEAQ (reference sequence). There are 13 residues in the CDR3. Trimming took off 8 bases at V and 0 bases at J, with 7 bases between the two ends. The CDR3 DNA is TGTGCCAGCGCCGGAGCGAACACCGGGGAGCTGTTTTTT. Amino acids: CASAGANTGELFF.

This chain links TRBV4-1 with TRBJ2-2; 10 bases align to TRBD2. The ends lost 4 bases at V and 2 bases at J; junction bases unmatched: 4. The CDR3 covers 16 residues. In germline, CDR1 is MGHRA, CDR2 YSYEKL. The CDR3 loop is CASSPLAGQNTGELFF. The CDR3 DNA reads TGCGCCAGCAGCCCACTAGCGGGGCAAAACACCGGGGAGCTGTTTTTT.

The CDR3 protein is CASSSTGSSYNEQFF. The CDR3 bases are TGTGCCAGCAGCTCGACAGGGAGCTCCTACAATGAGCAGTTCTTC. The chain employs TRBV7-9 and TRBJ2-1, with 7 bases that match TRBD1. Trimming at V came to 4 bases and at J to 0 bases, leaving 3 bases not matched to a gene. Germline CDR1 reads SEHNR; CDR2 reads FQNEAQ (reference sequence). The CDR3 contains 15 residues.

This clone was detected only a few times. Other DNA sequences from this sample encode an identical CDR3 as well. The chain has TRBV10-3 and TRBJ2-3; D not certain. CDR3 length equals 11 residues. Deletions cut 2 bases from V and 6 bases from J, with 3 bases between. CDR1 is ENHRY, CDR2 SYGVKD, per germline. The CDR3 DNA follows: TGTGCCATCAGTGAGGGGGATACGCAGTATTTT. Protein: CAISEGDTQYF.

This chain connects TRBV18 to TRBJ2-7; D possibly corresponds to TRBD2 (5 bases). There are 14 residues in the CDR3. V shed 3 bases and J shed 5 bases, with 14 bases lying between them. Germline assignment: CDR1 KGHSH and CDR2 LQKENI. For the CDR3, the DNA is TGTGCCAGCTCACCTTTCCCCGGGAACGACGAGCAGTACTTC. Amino acid sequence: CASSPFPGNDEQYF.

The rearrangement joins TRBV6-5 to TRBJ1-1, with 8 bases identical to TRBD1. CDR3 length: 15 residues. The J segment lost 6 bases and the V segment lost 2 bases, leaving 8 bases of the junction unmatched. Germline CDR1 is MNHEY and CDR2 is SVGAGI. CDR3 sequence (DNA): TGTGCCAGCAGTTACGCGACAGGGGCGGTGTCTGAAGCTTTCTTT. Amino acids: CASSYATGAVSEAFF.

This rearrangement joins TRBV5-4 to TRBJ2-3; 8 bases are shared with TRBD2. Germline V gives CDR1 SGHNT, CDR2 YYREEE (reference sequence). This CDR3 is built from 15 residues. V gave up 4 bases and J gave up 2 bases; unmatched junction bases: 6. The CDR3 coding sequence is TGTGCCAGCAGCCTGCGGGGGGCGCCCACAGATACGCAGTATTTT. The encoded protein is CASSLRGAPTDTQYF.

J is TRBJ1-1 and V is TRBV4-1; no firm D call. The CDR3 is 16 residues long. The germline CDR1 and CDR2 sequences are MGHRA and YSYEKL. V dropped 4 bases and J dropped 0 bases, with 15 bases sitting between them. The CDR3 here is CASSPPSAGLNTEAFF. CDR3 sequence (DNA): TGCGCCAGCAGCCCGCCATCCGCAGGCCTGAACACTGAAGCTTTCTTT.

The chain couples TRBV4-1 to TRBJ2-5; the D is unclear. V was trimmed by 4 bases and J by 1 base, leaving 13 bases between them. This CDR3 is 15 amino acids long. Germline values: CDR1 MGHRA, CDR2 YSYEKL. In nucleotides, the CDR3 is TGCGCCAGCAGCCTACTACACCGGGCCCAAGAGACCCAGTACTTC. It is translated as CASSLLHRAQETQYF.

The J gene is TRBJ2-3, the V gene TRBV7-9, with D possibly TRBD2 on 7 matching bases. The CDR3 runs to 18 residues. The V end was cut by 0 bases, the J end by 1 base, with 17 bases between. CDR1 is SEHNR and CDR2 is FQNEAQ in the germline V gene (reference sequence). The CDR3 region is CASSLAEGGLAGTDTQYF. The CDR3 coding sequence is TGTGCCAGCAGCTTAGCGGAAGGGGGTCTAGCGGGCACAGATACGCAGTATTTT.

About this clone itself: This CDR3 is also generated by other DNA sequences in the sample. The chain uses TRBV5-4 and TRBJ2-5, with D perhaps TRBD2 (5 bases). The CDR3 is made up of 13 amino acids. The germline CDR1 and CDR2 sequences are SGHNT and YYREEE (reference sequence). Trimming cost V 5 bases and J 5 bases, with 13 bases left between them. CDR3 in DNA: TGTGCCAGCAGTCCGGGCCTAGCCGAGACCCAGTACTTC. It codes for CASSPGLAETQYF.